This T cell receptor (beta chain) originates from a study of Graves' ophthalmopathy and Graves' hyperthyroidism. Overall study context: Peripheral blood was obtained at first diagnosis, ahead of any treatment.

Additional autoimmune diseases, uncontrolled infections, pregnancy or lactation disqualified patients. Symptoms, serum thyroxine and TRAb, thyroid ultrasound, and orbital computed tomography formed the diagnostic basis. The source of the PBMCs was approximately 10 ml of fresh peripheral blood. The study amplified TCR beta CDR3 regions using RNA transcripts. A first-round RT-PCR used HTBI primers, followed by a second-round multiplex PCR. TCRdb re-called the multiplex PCR reads through MiXCR, storing one row per CDR3 protein. Among 660,000 or so distinct CDR3 sequences listed, about two fifths were seen once. CDR3 length: 12 residues. Unmatched junction bases numbered 5, after V lost 8 bases and J lost 2 bases. Germline CDR1 DFQATT, CDR2 SNEGSKA (reference sequence).

V is TRBV20-1 and J is TRBJ1-1; 7 bases agree with TRBD1. The clonotype originates from an adult man with Graves' ophthalmopathy. Sequences were obtained from peripheral blood. The CDR3 reads CSPRDSNTEAFF. CDR3 bases: TGCAGTCCTCGGGACAGCAACACTGAAGCTTTCTTT.